The 19 T cell receptor beta chains below all came from one sample that was sequenced in a study of shared T cell receptors in the human thymus. Here immunoSEQ multiplex PCR was the method, and the copy in TCRdb shows in-frame clones only, minus some. In the table there are about 500,000 clones, 75% to 80% of which are singletons. This sample was shared with a second study, whose subject was human thymus T cells.

Sequenced sample: thymocytes. All receptors come from a boy younger than two with a congenital heart defect.

This clone was seen just once. This rearrangement joins TRBV9 to TRBJ1-2; D perhaps matches TRBD1 (6 bases). Looked up from germline, CDR1 is SGDLS and CDR2 is YYNGEE. V was shortened by 0 bases and J by 5 bases, with 32 bases between the two germline ends. This CDR3 has 21 amino acids. The CDR3 region is CASSVVALGTGLFGPTYGYTF. The CDR3 bases are TGTGCCAGCAGCGTAGTGGCCCTGGGTACAGGGCTGTTTGGTCCCACGTATGGCTACACCTTC.

Concerning this clone: Other DNA sequences from this sample encode an identical CDR3 as well. V usage is TRBV5-1 and J usage is TRBJ2-3; 8 bases are shared with TRBD2. The CDR3 consists of 16 residues. Germline V CDR1 and CDR2: SGHRS, YFSETQ. The J segment lost 5 bases and the V segment lost 4 bases, leaving 12 bases of the junction unmatched. CDR3 nucleotides: TGCGCCAGCAGCCCTCTTGCGGGAGGCCGTGGAGATACGCAGTATTTT. It encodes CASSPLAGGRGDTQYF.

The gene calls are TRBV6-1 and TRBJ2-1, with 7 nucleotides matching TRBD2. Trimming removed 0 bases from V and 0 bases from J; junction bases left unmatched: 5. Germline CDR1 MNHNS, CDR2 SASEGT. The CDR3 covers 17 residues. CDR3 protein: CASSEARGGSSYNEQFF. The CDR3 bases are TGTGCCAGCAGTGAAGCGCGTGGCGGGAGCTCCTACAATGAGCAGTTCTTC.

This sequence joins TRBV6-1 and TRBJ1-5; D possibly corresponds to TRBD1 (5 bases). The CDR3 is 13 amino acids. Germline values: CDR1 MNHNS, CDR2 SASEGT. The V and J ends lost 6 bases and 3 bases respectively, with 9 bases between them. The DNA for the CDR3 is TGTGCCAGCAGGGGCAGGGCCAATCAGCCCCAGCATTTT. Translating gives CASRGRANQPQHF.

This clone was counted a few times. The chain employs TRBV4-2 and TRBJ1-5; no reliable D call. This CDR3 is 13 amino acids long. Germline V gives CDR1 LGHNA, CDR2 YNFKEQ. The V end lost 0 bases, the J end lost 5 bases, and 5 bases lay between the germline ends. CDR3 loop: CASSQDRDQPQHF. For the CDR3, the DNA is TGTGCCAGCAGCCAAGATCGGGATCAGCCCCAGCATTTT.

The rearrangement uses TRBV18 and TRBJ2-7; TRBD1 agrees at 9 bases. V was pared by 2 bases and J by 3 bases, with 14 bases of the junction left unmatched. This CDR3 contains 18 residues. Germline CDR1 and CDR2: KGHSH and LQKENI. The CDR3 DNA reads TGTGCCAGCTCACCATTAGCCGTCCCCGGGACAGGGATCTACGAGCAGTACTTC. It yields the protein CASSPLAVPGTGIYEQYF.

The V and J genes are TRBV4-1 and TRBJ2-5, with 7 bases fitting TRBD2. There are 15 residues in the CDR3. V lost 1 base, J lost 2 bases, and 4 bases stayed unmatched. Germline V gene lookup returns CDR1 MGHRA and CDR2 YSYEKL. The CDR3 DNA reads TGCGCCAGCAGCCAAGGACGGCGGGGGCAAGAGACCCAGTACTTC. Translated, it gives CASSQGRRGQETQYF.

This sequence joins TRBV5-6 and TRBJ2-3; 8 nucleotides align to TRBD1. The V and J ends lost 3 bases and 1 base, in that order; junction bases with no gene match: 1. This CDR3 is built from 14 residues. CDR1 is SGHDT, CDR2 YYEEEE, per germline. The CDR3 reads CASSWTGCTDTQYF. The CDR3 DNA reads TGTGCCAGCAGCTGGACAGGGTGCACAGATACGCAGTATTTT.

The chain combines TRBV4-1 with TRBJ2-1; D possibly corresponds to TRBD2 (7 bases). CDR3 length equals 17 residues. The germline CDR1 and CDR2 sequences are MGHRA and YSYEKL. Trimming took off 4 bases at V and 8 bases at J, with 24 bases between the two ends. The CDR3 spells CASSLRRGSGTLDEQFF. The CDR3 nucleotides are TGCGCCAGCAGCCTGAGGAGGGGGAGCGGGACTTTGGATGAGCAGTTCTTC.

The chain couples TRBV4-2 to TRBJ2-1, with D perhaps matching TRBD1 (5 bases). This CDR3 spans 13 amino acids. Germline CDR1 reads LGHNA; CDR2 reads YNFKEQ. V lost 4 bases and J 3 bases, leaving 7 bases between the germline ends. The CDR3 DNA is TGTGCCAGCAGCCCAGGGAACTACAATGAGCAGTTCTTC. Translated: CASSPGNYNEQFF.

The chain is built from TRBV4-3 and TRBJ2-1, with TRBD2 matching over 12 bases. With 3 bases clipped from V and 6 bases from J, the junction kept 15 bases outside the gene matches. The CDR3 covers 19 residues. The germline CDR1 and CDR2 sequences are LGHNA and YSLEER. CDR3 residues: CASSQKGALGGLAGNEQFF. CDR3 coding DNA: TGCGCCAGCAGCCAGAAAGGGGCCCTGGGGGGACTAGCGGGCAATGAGCAGTTCTTC.

The chain combines TRBV2 with TRBJ2-5, with 15 bases matching TRBD2. CDR3 size: 16 residues. The V gene's germline CDR1 is SNHLY and CDR2 FYNNEI. The V segment lost 6 bases and the J segment 4 bases; nucleotides outside the gene matches: 6. The CDR3 bases are TGTGCCAGCAGCCACCCGGGACTAGCGGGAGGAGAGACCCAGTACTTC. Translating it yields CASSHPGLAGGETQYF.

Only one count was recorded for this clone. V gene TRBV7-9 combines with J gene TRBJ2-5; 9 bases map to TRBD2. The germline V gene has CDR1 SEHNR and CDR2 FQNEAQ (reference sequence). The CDR3 loop spans 17 amino acids. V lost 7 bases and J lost 2; bases outside the gene matches: 14. CDR3 residues: CASKRTGASGVQETQYF. The CDR3 DNA reads as TGTGCCAGCAAAAGGACCGGGGCTAGCGGGGTTCAAGAGACCCAGTACTTC.

This clone was counted only a few times. The chain has TRBV19 and TRBJ2-2; 9 bases are a match to TRBD2. The V and J ends lost 9 bases and 4 bases, in that order; junction bases with no gene match: 15. This CDR3 is 17 amino acids long. Germline assignment: CDR1 LNHDA and CDR2 SQIVND (reference sequence). The CDR3 protein is CASRGARREGLTGELFF. In DNA form, the CDR3 reads TGTGCCAGCCGCGGGGCCAGGCGGGAGGGCCTCACCGGGGAGCTGTTTTTT.

The chain couples TRBV30 to TRBJ2-7; 9 nucleotides align to TRBD2. The J segment lost 5 bases and the V segment lost 1 base, leaving 12 bases of the junction unmatched. The CDR3 totals 16 residues. The germline gives CDR1 GTSNPN, CDR2 SVGIG (reference sequence). CDR3 protein: CAWSAFGGRGRNEQYF. Written as DNA, the CDR3 is TGTGCCTGGAGTGCCTTTGGCGGGAGGGGAAGGAACGAGCAGTACTTC. The full variable domain, completed using reference TRBV30 and TRBJ2-7, is SQTIHQWPATLVQPVGSPLSLECTVEGTSNPNLYWYRQAAGRGLQLLFYSVGIGQISSEVPQNLSASRPQDRQFILSSKKLLLSDSGFYLCAWSAFGGRGRNEQYFGPGTRLTVT.

The J gene is TRBJ1-1, the V gene TRBV4-2; D is possibly TRBD1 (5 bases). The CDR3 is made up of 14 amino acids. CDR1 and CDR2 (germline): LGHNA, YNFKEQ. The V and J ends lost 1 base and 6 bases respectively, with 12 bases between them. This CDR3 reads CASSQVPRGAEAFF. The CDR3 nucleotides read TGTGCCAGCAGCCAAGTTCCCCGGGGGGCTGAAGCTTTCTTT.

Only one count was recorded for this clone. The chain carries TRBV27 and TRBJ2-7; D may be TRBD1 (5 bases). CDR1 MNHEY and CDR2 SMNVEV come from the germline V gene (reference sequence). The CDR3 consists of 16 residues. Trimming pared 4 bases from V and 0 bases from J, leaving 16 bases between. The CDR3 DNA reads as TGTGCCAGCAGTTACCGCAGTACAGGTGGCTCCTACGAGCAGTACTTC. Amino acid sequence: CASSYRSTGGSYEQYF.

The chain has TRBV10-3 and TRBJ2-7, with D tentatively TRBD2 (5 bases). Germline CDR1 ENHRY, CDR2 SYGVKD. The V gene lost 10 bases and the J gene lost 5 bases, with 15 bases spanning the gap. This CDR3 spans 12 amino acids. The CDR3 nucleotides read TGTGCCACCACCCAGAGGGCCCACGAGCAGTACTTC. This encodes CATTQRAHEQYF.

This clone appeared once. The chain recombines TRBV27 with TRBJ1-1, with D hard to call. The CDR3 covers 15 residues. V was shortened by 4 bases and J by 0 bases, with 12 bases between the two germline ends. CDR1 is MNHEY and CDR2 is SMNVEV in the germline V gene (reference sequence). The CDR3 DNA sequence: TGTGCCAGCAGTTCTCACAGCTTCATGAACACTGAAGCTTTCTTT. Protein product: CASSSHSFMNTEAFF.